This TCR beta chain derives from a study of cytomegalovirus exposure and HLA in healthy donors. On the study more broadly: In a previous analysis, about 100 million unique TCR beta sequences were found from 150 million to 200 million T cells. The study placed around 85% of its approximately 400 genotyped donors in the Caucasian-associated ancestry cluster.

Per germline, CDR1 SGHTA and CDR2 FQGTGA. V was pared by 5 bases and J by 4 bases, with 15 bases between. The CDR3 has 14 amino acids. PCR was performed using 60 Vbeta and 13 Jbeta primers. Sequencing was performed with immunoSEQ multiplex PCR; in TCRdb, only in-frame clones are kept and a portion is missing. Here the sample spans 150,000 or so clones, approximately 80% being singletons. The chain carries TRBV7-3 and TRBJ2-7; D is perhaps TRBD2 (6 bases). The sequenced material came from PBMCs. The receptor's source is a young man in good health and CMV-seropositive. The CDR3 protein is CASSPSRELYEQYF. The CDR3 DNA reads TGTGCCAGCAGCCCCTCTCGGGAGTTATACGAGCAGTACTTC.